The present T cell receptor (beta chain) was sequenced within a study of CD4+ T cells in melanoma. In the case of this clone: Its antigen is currently unknown.

Looked up from germline, CDR1 is SGHTA and CDR2 is FQGTGA. The CDR3 is 13 amino acids. V lost 5 bases and J lost 11, with 18 bases in between. Study outcomes and limitations: In melanoma, neoantigen-specific CD4+ T cells reportedly differed in differentiation state. A reported correlation linked neoantigen-specific CD4+ T cells to CD8+, macrophage and B cell function.

The assay was immunoSEQ multiplex PCR, and TCRdb's table has in-frame clones only and misses some. The table lists about 3,700 clones, 73% of them singletons. Sequenced material: tumor tissue. The clonotype was recovered from a human donor with melanoma. The chain joins TRBV7-3 to TRBJ1-1; D is perhaps TRBD1 (6 bases). The CDR3: CASSPKQGVTAFF. The CDR3 region has the DNA TGTGCCAGCAGCCCGAAACAGGGAGTTACGGCTTTCTTT. The whole variable domain, remainder taken from reference TRBV7-3 and TRBJ1-1, is GAGVSQTPSNKVTEKGKYVELRCDPISGHTALYWYRQSLGQGPEFLIYFQGTGAADDSGLPNDRFFAVRPEGSVSTLKIQRTERGDSAVYLCASSPKQGVTAFFGQGTRLTVV.